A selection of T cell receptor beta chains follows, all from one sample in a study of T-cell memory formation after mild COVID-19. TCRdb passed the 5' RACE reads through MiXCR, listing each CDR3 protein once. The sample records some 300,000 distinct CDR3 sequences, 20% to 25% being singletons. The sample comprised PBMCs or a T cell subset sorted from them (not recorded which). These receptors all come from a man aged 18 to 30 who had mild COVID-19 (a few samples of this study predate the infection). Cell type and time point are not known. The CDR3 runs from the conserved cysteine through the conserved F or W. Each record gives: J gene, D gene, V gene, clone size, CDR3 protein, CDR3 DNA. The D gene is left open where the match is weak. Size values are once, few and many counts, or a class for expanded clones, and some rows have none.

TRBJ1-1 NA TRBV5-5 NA CASSLAPGVAFF TGTGCCAGCAGCTTGGCCCCGGGGGTGGCTTTCTTT
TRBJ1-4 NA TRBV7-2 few CASSSFQGEKLFF TGTGCCAGCAGCTCATTCCAGGGCGAAAAACTGTTTTTT
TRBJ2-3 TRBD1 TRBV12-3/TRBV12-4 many CASSPRTGRRDTQYF TGTGCCAGCAGTCCACGGACAGGGCGTAGGGATACGCAGTATTTT
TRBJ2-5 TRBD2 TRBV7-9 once CASSLGTSGWETQYF TGTGCCAGCAGCCTGGGGACTAGCGGTTGGGAGACCCAGTACTTC
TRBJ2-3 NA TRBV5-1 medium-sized CASSLMGGRGDTQYF TGCGCCAGCAGCTTGATGGGGGGCCGGGGAGATACGCAGTATTTT
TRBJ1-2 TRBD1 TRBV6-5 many CASSRRTGGYWGYTF TGTGCCAGCAGCCGAAGGACAGGTGGCTATTGGGGCTACACCTTC
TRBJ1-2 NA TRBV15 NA CATSRDAGPYGYTF TGTGCCACCAGCAGAGATGCAGGACCTTATGGCTACACCTTC
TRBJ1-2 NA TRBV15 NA CATSRAGAQSYGYTF TGTGCCACCAGCAGAGCTGGGGCGCAGAGCTATGGCTACACCTTC
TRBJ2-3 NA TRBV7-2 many CASSLDVREAQYF TGTGCCAGCAGCTTAGATGTCAGGGAGGCGCAGTATTTT
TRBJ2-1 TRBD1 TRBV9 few CASSVVTQGANEQFF TGTGCCAGCAGCGTAGTAACCCAGGGGGCGAATGAGCAGTTCTTC
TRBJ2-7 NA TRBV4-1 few CASSQSGYSYEQYF TGCGCCAGCAGCCAGTCGGGATACTCCTACGAGCAGTACTTC
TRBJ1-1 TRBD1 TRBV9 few CASSTGVAGRTEAFF TGTGCCAGCAGCACAGGGGTGGCAGGGCGAACTGAAGCTTTCTTT
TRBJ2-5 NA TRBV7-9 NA CASRPEWIGETQYF TGTGCCAGCAGACCGGAATGGATCGGGGAGACCCAGTACTTC
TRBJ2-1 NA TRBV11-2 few CASSFVPRNNEQFF TGTGCCAGCAGCTTTGTCCCTAGGAACAATGAGCAGTTCTTC
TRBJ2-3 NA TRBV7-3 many CASSLKPGDTQYF TGTGCCAGCAGCTTAAAACCGGGGGATACGCAGTATTTT
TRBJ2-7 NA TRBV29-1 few CSVEGGADSYEQYF TGCAGCGTTGAAGGTGGGGCCGACTCCTACGAGCAGTACTTC
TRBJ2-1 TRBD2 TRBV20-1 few CSARTSGGAEQFF TGCAGTGCTAGGACTAGCGGGGGGGCTGAGCAGTTCTTC
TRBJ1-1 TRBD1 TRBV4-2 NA CASSQDPQGDTEAFF TGTGCCAGCAGCCAAGACCCCCAGGGGGACACTGAAGCTTTCTTT
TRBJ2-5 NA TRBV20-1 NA CSVKVGGQETQYF TGCAGTGTCAAGGTTGGGGGGCAAGAGACCCAGTACTTC
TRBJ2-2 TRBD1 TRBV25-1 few CASSLNRGTAGELFF TGTGCCAGCAGCCTAAACAGGGGCACGGCCGGGGAGCTGTTTTTT
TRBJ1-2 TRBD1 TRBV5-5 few CASSSPGQGRISGYTF TGTGCCAGCAGCTCACCGGGACAGGGTAGAATCTCTGGCTACACCTTC
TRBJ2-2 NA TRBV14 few CASSPWAVYNTGELFF TGTGCCAGCAGCCCGTGGGCCGTATACAACACCGGGGAGCTGTTTTTT
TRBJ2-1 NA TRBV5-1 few CASRTAGTDYNEQFF TGCGCCAGCCGTACAGCGGGTACGGACTACAATGAGCAGTTCTTC
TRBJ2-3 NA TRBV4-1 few CASSERDSTDTQYF TGCGCCAGCAGCGAACGGGATAGCACAGATACGCAGTATTTT
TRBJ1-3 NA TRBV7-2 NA CASSPGTATGNTIYF TGTGCCAGCAGCCCCGGGACGGCCACTGGAAACACCATATATTTT
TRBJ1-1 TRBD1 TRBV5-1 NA CASSPRTGNFMNTEAFF TGCGCCAGCAGCCCGAGGACAGGGAATTTCATGAACACTGAAGCTTTCTTT
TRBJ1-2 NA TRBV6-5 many CASSLTILRGGYTF TGTGCCAGCAGTTTGACTATTCTACGGGGTGGCTACACCTTC
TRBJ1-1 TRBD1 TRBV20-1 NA CSARDLMGTGNTEAFF TGCAGTGCTAGAGATCTCATGGGGACAGGGAACACTGAAGCTTTCTTT
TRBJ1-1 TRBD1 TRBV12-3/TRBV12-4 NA CASRDNRGPLTEAFF TGTGCCAGCAGGGACAACAGGGGCCCCCTCACTGAAGCTTTCTTT
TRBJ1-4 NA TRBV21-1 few CASSKADSRTEKLFF TGTGCCAGCAGCAAAGCTGACAGCCGTACTGAAAAACTGTTTTTT
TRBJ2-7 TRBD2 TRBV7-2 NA CASSLAGGNNYEQYF TGTGCCAGCAGTTTAGCGGGGGGCAACAACTACGAGCAGTACTTC
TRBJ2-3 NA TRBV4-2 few CASSPSDGAPTDTQYF TGTGCCAGCAGCCCCTCCGACGGAGCTCCCACAGATACGCAGTATTTT
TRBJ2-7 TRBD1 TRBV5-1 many CASSPGTGGVYEQYF TGCGCCAGCAGCCCCGGGACAGGGGGTGTGTACGAGCAGTACTTC
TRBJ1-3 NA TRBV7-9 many CASSFGQGNTIYF TGTGCCAGCAGCTTTGGGCAGGGGAACACCATATATTTT
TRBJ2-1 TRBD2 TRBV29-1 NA CSVTSGGDEQFF TGCAGCGTGACTAGCGGGGGGGATGAGCAGTTCTTC
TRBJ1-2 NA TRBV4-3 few CASSQDSLTGRAYGYTF TGCGCCAGCAGCCAAGACTCATTAACAGGTCGGGCCTATGGCTACACCTTC
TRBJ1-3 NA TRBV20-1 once CSARGRQLSGNTIYF TGCAGTGCTAGAGGTCGGCAGCTCTCTGGAAACACCATATATTTT
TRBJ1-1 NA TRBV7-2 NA CASSPGPATEAFF TGTGCCAGCAGCCCGGGCCCGGCGACTGAAGCTTTCTTT
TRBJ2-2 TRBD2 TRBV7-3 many CASSSSSGGTGELFF TGTGCCAGCAGCTCTTCCTCGGGGGGAACCGGGGAGCTGTTTTTT
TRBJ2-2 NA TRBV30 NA CAWRDRDRNTGELFF TGTGCCTGGAGGGACCGGGATAGGAACACCGGGGAGCTGTTTTTT
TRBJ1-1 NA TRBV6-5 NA CASSYGLTEAFF TGTGCCAGCAGTTACGGTCTCACTGAAGCTTTCTTT
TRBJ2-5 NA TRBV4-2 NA CASSQFARDQETQYF TGTGCCAGCAGCCAATTCGCTAGAGACCAAGAGACCCAGTACTTC
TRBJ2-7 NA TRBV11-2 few CARVGDGSSYEQYF TGTGCCAGGGTGGGGGACGGGAGCTCCTACGAGCAGTACTTC
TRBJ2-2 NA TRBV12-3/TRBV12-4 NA CASSPRRLRGTGELFF TGTGCCAGCAGTCCTAGGAGACTCCGGGGCACCGGGGAGCTGTTTTTT
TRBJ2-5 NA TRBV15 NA CATSRDRVQETQYF TGTGCCACCAGCAGAGACAGGGTCCAAGAGACCCAGTACTTC
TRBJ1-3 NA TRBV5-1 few CASSLIRSSGNTIYF TGCGCCAGCAGCTTGATCAGGAGCTCTGGAAACACCATATATTTT
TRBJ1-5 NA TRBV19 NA CASSPPGPGPQHF TGTGCCAGTAGTCCTCCGGGTCCCGGGCCCCAGCATTTT
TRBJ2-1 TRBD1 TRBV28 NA CASSLGGTGYPNEQFF TGTGCCAGCAGTTTAGGGGGGACAGGGTATCCCAATGAGCAGTTCTTC
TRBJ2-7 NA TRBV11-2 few CASGPGFSYEQYF TGTGCCAGCGGTCCGGGTTTCTCCTACGAGCAGTACTTC
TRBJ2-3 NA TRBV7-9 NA CASSSDRRTQYF TGTGCCAGCAGCTCCGACCGGAGGACGCAGTATTTT
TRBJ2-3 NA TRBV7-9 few CASSLEPTDTQYF TGTGCCAGCAGCTTAGAACCCACAGATACGCAGTATTTT
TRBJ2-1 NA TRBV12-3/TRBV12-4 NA CASLDGYNEQFF TGTGCCAGCCTCGATGGTTACAATGAGCAGTTCTTC
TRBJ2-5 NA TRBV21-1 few CASSKKGLAGGPETQYF TGTGCCAGCAGCAAAAAGGGGCTAGCGGGGGGGCCAGAGACCCAGTACTTC
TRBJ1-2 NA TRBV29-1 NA CSGSGPQVASYTF TGCAGCGGGTCGGGTCCCCAGGTGGCCAGTTACACCTTC
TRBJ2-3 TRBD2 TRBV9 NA CASSVEGGGADTQYF TGTGCCAGCAGCGTAGAAGGCGGGGGGGCTGATACGCAGTATTTT